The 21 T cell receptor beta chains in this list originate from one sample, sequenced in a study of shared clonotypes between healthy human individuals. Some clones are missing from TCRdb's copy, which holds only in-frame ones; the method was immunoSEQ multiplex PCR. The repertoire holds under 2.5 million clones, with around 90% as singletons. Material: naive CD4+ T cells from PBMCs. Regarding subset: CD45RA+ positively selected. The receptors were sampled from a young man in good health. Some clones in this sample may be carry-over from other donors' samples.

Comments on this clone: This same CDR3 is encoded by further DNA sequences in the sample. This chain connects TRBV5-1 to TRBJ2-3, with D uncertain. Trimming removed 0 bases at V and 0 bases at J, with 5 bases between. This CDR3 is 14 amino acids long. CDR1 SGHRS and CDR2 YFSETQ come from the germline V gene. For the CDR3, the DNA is TGCGCCAGCAGCTTGGCCGCTAGCACAGATACGCAGTATTTT. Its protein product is CASSLAASTDTQYF.

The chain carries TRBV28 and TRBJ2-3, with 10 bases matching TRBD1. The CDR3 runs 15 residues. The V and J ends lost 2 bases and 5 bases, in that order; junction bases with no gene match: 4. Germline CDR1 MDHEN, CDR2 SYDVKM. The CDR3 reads CASSLSGTGEDTQYF. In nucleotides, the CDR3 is TGTGCCAGCAGTTTAAGTGGGACAGGGGAAGATACGCAGTATTTT.

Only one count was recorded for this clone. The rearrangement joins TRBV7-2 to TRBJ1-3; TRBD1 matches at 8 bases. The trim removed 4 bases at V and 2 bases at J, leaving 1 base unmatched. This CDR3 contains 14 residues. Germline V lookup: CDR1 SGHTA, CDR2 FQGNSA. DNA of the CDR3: TGTGCCAGCAGCTCGACAGGGGCTGGAAACACCATATATTTT. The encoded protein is CASSSTGAGNTIYF.

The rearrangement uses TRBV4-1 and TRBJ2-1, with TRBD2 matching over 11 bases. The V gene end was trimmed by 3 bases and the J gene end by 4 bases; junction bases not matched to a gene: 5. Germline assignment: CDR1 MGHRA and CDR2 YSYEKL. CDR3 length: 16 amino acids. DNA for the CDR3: TGCGCCAGCAGCCACTCCGGGACTAGCGGATACAATGAGCAGTTCTTC. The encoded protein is CASSHSGTSGYNEQFF.

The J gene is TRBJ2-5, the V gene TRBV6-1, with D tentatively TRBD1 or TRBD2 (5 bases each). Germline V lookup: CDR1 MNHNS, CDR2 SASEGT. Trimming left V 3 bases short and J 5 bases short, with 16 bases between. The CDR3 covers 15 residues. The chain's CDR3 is CASSEGSGTGETQYF. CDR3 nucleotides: TGTGCCAGCAGTGAGGGCTCAGGGACGGGGGAGACCCAGTACTTC.

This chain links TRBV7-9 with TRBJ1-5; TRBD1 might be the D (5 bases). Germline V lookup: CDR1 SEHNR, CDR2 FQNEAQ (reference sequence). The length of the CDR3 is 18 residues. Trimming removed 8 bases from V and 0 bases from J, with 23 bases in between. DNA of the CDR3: TGTGCCAGCGGTGCAGGGACCGAGGATTTTTATAGCAATCAGCCCCAGCATTTT. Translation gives CASGAGTEDFYSNQPQHF.

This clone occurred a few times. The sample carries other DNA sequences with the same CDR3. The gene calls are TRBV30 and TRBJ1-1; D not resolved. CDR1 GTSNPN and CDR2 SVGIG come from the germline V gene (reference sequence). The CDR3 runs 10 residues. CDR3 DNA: TGTGCTTGTCTGAACACTGAAGCTTTCTTT. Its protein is CACLNTEAFF.

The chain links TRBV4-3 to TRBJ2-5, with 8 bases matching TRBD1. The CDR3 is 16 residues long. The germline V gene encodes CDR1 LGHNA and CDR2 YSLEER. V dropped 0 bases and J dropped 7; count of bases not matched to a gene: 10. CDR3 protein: CASSQDGNRGWGTQYF. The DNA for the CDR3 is TGCGCCAGCAGCCAAGATGGGAACAGGGGGTGGGGGACCCAGTACTTC.

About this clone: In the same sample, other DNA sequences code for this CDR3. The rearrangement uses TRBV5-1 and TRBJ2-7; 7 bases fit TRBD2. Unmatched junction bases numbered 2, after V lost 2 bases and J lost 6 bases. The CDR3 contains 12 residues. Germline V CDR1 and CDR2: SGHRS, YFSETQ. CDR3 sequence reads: CASSFGGGEQYF. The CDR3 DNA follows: TGCGCCAGCAGCTTTGGCGGGGGCGAGCAGTACTTC.

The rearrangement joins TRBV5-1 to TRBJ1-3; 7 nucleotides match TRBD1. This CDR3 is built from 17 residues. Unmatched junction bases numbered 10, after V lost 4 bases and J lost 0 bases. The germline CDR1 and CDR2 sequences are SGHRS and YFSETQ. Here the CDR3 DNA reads TGCGCCAGCAGCCGTATAACAGGGGCCGCCTCTGGAAACACCATATATTTT. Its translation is CASSRITGAASGNTIYF.

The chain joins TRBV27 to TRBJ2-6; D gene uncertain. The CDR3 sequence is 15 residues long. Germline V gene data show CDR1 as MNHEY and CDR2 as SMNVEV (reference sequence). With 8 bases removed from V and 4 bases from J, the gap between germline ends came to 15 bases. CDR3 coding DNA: TGTGCCAGCGGTGGACGGTCCTTGGGGGCCAACGTCCTGACTTTC. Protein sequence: CASGGRSLGANVLTF. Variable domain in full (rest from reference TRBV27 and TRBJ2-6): EAQVTQNPRYLITVTGKKLTVTCSQNMNHEYMSWYRQDPGLGLRQIYYSMNVEVTDKGDVPEGYKVSRKEKRNFPLILESPSPNQTSLYFCASGGRSLGANVLTFGAGSRLTVL.

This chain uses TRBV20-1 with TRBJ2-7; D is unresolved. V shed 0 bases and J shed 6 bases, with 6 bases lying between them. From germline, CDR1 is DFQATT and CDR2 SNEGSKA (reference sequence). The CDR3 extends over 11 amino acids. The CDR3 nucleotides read TGCAGTGCTAGAGATTACCTCGAGCAGTACTTC. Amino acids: CSARDYLEQYF.

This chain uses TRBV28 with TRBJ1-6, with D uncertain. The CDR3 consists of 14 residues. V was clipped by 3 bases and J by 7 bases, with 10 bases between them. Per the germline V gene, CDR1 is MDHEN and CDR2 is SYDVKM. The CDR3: CASSFRLRNSPLHF. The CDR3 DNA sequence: TGTGCCAGCAGTTTTCGGTTGCGGAATTCACCCCTCCACTTT.

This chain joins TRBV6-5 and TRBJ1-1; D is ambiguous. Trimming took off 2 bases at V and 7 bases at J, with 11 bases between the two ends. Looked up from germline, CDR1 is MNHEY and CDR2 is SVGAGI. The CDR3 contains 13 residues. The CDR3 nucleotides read TGTGCCAGCAGTTACCCAGGACCAAGTGAAGCTTTCTTT. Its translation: CASSYPGPSEAFF.

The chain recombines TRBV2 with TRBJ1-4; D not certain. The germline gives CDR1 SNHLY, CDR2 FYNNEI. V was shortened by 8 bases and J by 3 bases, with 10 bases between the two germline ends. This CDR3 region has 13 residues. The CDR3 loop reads CASGSVANEKLFF. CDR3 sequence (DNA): TGTGCCAGCGGGTCGGTGGCTAATGAAAAACTGTTTTTT.

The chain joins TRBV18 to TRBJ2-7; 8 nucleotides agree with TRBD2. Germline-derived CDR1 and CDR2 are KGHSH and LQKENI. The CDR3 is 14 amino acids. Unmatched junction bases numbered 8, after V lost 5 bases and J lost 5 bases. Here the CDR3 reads CASSEGGGPNEQYF. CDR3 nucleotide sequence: TGTGCCAGCTCAGAAGGCGGGGGGCCCAACGAGCAGTACTTC.

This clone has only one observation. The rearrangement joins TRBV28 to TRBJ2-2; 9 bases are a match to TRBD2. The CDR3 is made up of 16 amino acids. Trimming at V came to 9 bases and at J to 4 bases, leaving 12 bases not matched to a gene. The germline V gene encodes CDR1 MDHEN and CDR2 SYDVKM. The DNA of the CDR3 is TGTGCCAGTGTTGTGAGCGGGGGGCGGAGCACCGGGGAGCTGTTTTTT. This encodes CASVVSGGRSTGELFF.

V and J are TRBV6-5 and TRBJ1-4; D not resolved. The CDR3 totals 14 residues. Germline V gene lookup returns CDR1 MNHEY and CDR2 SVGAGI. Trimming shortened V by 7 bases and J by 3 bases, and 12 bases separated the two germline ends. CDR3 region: CASTTPGANEKLFF. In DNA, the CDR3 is TGTGCCAGCACGACCCCCGGGGCTAATGAAAAACTGTTTTTT.

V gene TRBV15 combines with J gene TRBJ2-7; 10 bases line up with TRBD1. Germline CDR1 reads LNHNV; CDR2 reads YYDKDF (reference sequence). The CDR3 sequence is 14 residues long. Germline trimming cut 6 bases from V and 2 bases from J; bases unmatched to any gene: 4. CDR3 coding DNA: TGTGCCACCAGGAGGGACAGGGGCGCCTACGAGCAGTACTTC. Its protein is CATRRDRGAYEQYF.

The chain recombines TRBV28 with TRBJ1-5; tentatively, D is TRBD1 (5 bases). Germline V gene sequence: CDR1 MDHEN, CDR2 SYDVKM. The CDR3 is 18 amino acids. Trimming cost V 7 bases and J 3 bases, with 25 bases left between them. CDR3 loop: CASILGTFISRNNQPQHF. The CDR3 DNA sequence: TGTGCCAGCATTCTCGGGACCTTCATCTCCCGAAACAATCAGCCCCAGCATTTT. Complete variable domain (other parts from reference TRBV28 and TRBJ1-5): DVKVTQSSRYLVKRTGEKVFLECVQDMDHENMFWYRQDPGLGLRLIYFSYDVKMKEKGDIPEGYSVSREKKERFSLILESASTNQTSMYLCASILGTFISRNNQPQHFGDGTRLSIL.

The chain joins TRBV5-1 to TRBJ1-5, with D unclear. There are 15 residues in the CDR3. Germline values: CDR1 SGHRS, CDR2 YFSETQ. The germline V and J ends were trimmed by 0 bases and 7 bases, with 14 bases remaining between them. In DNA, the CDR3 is TGCGCCAGCAGCTTGGCCCCGCAGGTGGGCCAGCCCCAGCATTTT. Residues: CASSLAPQVGQPQHF.